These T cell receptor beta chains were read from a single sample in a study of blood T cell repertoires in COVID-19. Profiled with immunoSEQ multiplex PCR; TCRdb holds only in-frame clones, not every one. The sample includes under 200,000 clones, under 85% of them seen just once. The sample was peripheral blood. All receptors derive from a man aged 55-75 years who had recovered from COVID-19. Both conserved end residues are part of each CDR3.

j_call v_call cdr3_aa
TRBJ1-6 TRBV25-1 CASSEYMSPLHF
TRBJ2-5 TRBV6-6 CASSSAGPGMETQYF
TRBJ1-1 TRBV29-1 CSVMGHKNTEAFF
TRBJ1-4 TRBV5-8 CASSLGGQRGNEKLFF
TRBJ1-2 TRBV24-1 CATSDPTGFSGYTF
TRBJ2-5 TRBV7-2 CASSSAIGTGPGETQYF
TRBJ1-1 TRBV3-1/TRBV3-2 CASSRRTENTEAFF
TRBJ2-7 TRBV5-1 CASSLEIGGEQYF
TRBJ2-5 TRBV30 CASGPGTGGETQYF
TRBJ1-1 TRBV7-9 CASSIGQGLTEAFF
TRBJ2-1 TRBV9 CASSVKLAGGNEQFF
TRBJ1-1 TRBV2 CASSSQGDTEAFF
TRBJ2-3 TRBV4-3 CASSQDIGLAGGTDTQYF
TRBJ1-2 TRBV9 CASSVDQGRGYTF
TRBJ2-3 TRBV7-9 CASSRQGPSTDTQYF
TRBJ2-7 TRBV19 CASTLTGLGEQYF
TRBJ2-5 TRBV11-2 CASSLDLGLHQETQYF
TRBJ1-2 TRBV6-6 CASSVGTGDYYGYTF
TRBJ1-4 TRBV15 CATSRDKGAQLFF
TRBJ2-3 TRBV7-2 CASSRRSDTQYF
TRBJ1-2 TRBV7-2 CASSPTADYGYTF
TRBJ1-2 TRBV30 CAWSGSNYGYTF
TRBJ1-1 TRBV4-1 CASSQGDRENTEAFF